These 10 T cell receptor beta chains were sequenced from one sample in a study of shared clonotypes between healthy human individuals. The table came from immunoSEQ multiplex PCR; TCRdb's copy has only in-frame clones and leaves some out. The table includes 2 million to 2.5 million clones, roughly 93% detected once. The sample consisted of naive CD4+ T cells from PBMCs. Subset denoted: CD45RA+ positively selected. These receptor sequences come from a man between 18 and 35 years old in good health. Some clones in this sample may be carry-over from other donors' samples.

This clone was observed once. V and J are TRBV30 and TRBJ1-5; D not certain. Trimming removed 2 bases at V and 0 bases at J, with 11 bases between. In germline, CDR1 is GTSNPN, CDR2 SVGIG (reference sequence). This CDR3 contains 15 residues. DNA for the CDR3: TGTGCCTGGAGTAGGGAGATAAATAGCAATCAGCCCCAGCATTTT. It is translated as CAWSREINSNQPQHF.

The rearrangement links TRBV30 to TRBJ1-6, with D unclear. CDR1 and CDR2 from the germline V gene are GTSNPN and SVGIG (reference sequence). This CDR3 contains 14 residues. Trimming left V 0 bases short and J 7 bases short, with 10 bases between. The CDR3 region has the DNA TGTGCCTGGAGTGTAGGGTCCTGGAATTCACCCCTCCACTTT. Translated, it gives CAWSVGSWNSPLHF. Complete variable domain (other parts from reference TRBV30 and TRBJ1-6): SQTIHQWPATLVQPVGSPLSLECTVEGTSNPNLYWYRQAAGRGLQLLFYSVGIGQISSEVPQNLSASRPQDRQFILSSKKLLLSDSGFYLCAWSVGSWNSPLHFGNGTRLTVT.

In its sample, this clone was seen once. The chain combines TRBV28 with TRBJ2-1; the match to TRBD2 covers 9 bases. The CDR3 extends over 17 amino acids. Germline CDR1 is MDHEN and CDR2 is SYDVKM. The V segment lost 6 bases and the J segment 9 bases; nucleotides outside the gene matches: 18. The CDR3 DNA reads TGTGCCAGCAGGCCCCGAATTCGAGCGGGAGGAGGGGTTGAGCAGTTCTTC. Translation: CASRPRIRAGGGVEQFF.

CDR3 DNA sequence: TGTGCCAGCAACATAAGACAGGGTTACAATCAGCCCCAGCATTTT. It encodes CASNIRQGYNQPQHF. The J gene is TRBJ1-5, the V gene TRBV6-5; 7 bases agree with TRBD1. This CDR3 contains 15 residues. The V gene's germline CDR1 is MNHEY and CDR2 SVGAGI. V dropped 7 bases and J dropped 3; count of bases not matched to a gene: 9.

Written as DNA, the CDR3 is TGCGCCAGCAGCACAGGGACAGGGAGAGCCTACGAGCAGTACTTC. Protein sequence: CASSTGTGRAYEQYF. The gene calls are TRBV5-1 and TRBJ2-7, with 9 bases matching TRBD1. There are 15 residues in the CDR3. The germline V gene encodes CDR1 SGHRS and CDR2 YFSETQ. V gave up 4 bases and J gave up 2 bases; unmatched junction bases: 7.

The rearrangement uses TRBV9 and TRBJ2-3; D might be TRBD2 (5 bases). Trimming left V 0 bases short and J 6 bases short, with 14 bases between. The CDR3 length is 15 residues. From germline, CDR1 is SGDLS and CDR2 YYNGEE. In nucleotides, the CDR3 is TGTGCCAGCAGCGTAGTAGGTACCTTAGCGGATACGCAGTATTTT. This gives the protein CASSVVGTLADTQYF.

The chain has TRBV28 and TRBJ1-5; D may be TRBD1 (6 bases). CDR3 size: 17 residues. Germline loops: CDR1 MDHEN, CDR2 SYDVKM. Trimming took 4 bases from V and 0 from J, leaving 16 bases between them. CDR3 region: CASSWETGPNSNQPQHF. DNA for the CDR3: TGTGCCAGCAGTTGGGAAACAGGGCCCAATAGCAATCAGCCCCAGCATTTT. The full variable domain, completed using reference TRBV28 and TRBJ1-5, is DVKVTQSSRYLVKRTGEKVFLECVQDMDHENMFWYRQDPGLGLRLIYFSYDVKMKEKGDIPEGYSVSREKKERFSLILESASTNQTSMYLCASSWETGPNSNQPQHFGDGTRLSIL.

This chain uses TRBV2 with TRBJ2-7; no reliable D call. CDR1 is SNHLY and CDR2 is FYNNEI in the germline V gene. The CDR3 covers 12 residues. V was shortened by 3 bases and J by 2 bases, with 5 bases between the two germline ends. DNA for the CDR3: TGTGCCAGCAGTGACAAAACCTACGAGCAGTACTTC. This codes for CASSDKTYEQYF.

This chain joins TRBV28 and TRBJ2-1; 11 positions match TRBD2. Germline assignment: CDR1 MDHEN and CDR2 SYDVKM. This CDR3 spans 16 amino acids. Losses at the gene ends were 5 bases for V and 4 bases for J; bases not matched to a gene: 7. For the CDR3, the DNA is TGTGCCAGCAGTCGAGCCGGGACTAGCGGTTACAATGAGCAGTTCTTC. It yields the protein CASSRAGTSGYNEQFF.

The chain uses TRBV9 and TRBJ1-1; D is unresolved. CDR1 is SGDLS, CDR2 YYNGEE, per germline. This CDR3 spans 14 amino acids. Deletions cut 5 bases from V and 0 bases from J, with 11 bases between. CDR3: CASRDPTLNTEAFF. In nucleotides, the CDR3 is TGTGCCAGCAGGGACCCTACCTTGAACACTGAAGCTTTCTTT.